Sequencing of this TCR beta chain was carried out in a study of human T cells and chemical hapten exposure. CDR1 MDHEN and CDR2 SYDVKM come from the germline V gene. The CDR3 has 14 amino acids. This clonotype occurred a few times. An end of the junction differs from the germline gene, which may be a read error. TCRdb recomputed calls from the RACE reads with MiXCR, one row per CDR3 protein. The sample lists around 100,000 distinct CDR3 sequences; 11% were seen once. The sample's time point: patch test 1, 2 weeks after DPC sensitization. Treatment noted: therapeutic diphenylcyclopropenone sensitization with weekly scalp DPC.

The sequenced sample was whole blood, obtained in connection with sensitization to the hapten diphenylcyclopropenone (DPC). The genes are TRBV28 and TRBJ1-3, with D hard to call. This receptor was identified in a woman aged 40 to 55 with alopecia areata. Some clones in this sample may be carry-over from other donors' samples. The CDR3 loop is CASSIGRSGNTIYF. In DNA form, the CDR3 reads TGTGCCAGCAGTATAGGGAGGTCTGGAAACACTATATATTTT.